This T cell receptor beta chain is drawn from a study of blood T cell repertoires in COVID-19. Some clones are missing from TCRdb's copy, which holds only in-frame ones; the method was immunoSEQ multiplex PCR. The data show around 300,000 clones, with about nine tenths seen just once and less than 2% held by the top ten. The sequenced material came from PBMCs or T cells enriched from blood (not recorded which). This receptor was taken from a woman aged 55-70 years who had recovered from COVID-19.

The CDR3 region is CASSAIDRGTEAFF. CDR3 DNA sequence: TGTGCCAGCAGCGCCATCGACAGGGGGACTGAAGCTTTCTTT. The V and J genes are TRBV7-2 and TRBJ1-1; 9 positions match TRBD1. V lost 5 bases, J lost 5 bases, and 6 bases stayed unmatched. The length of the CDR3 is 14 residues. Germline CDR1 reads SGHTA; CDR2 reads FQGNSA.